The 21 T cell receptor beta chains presented below share a single source sample, sequenced in a study of blood T cell repertoires in COVID-19 (dated by TCRdb to the early 2020s). Library prep was done by the immunoSEQ multiplex PCR assay. As stored in TCRdb, this immuneACCESS dataset retains in-frame rearrangements with V and J assigned. A fraction of the clones does not appear; measured against another copy, unresolved V genes explain less than half of the discrepancy, and the remainder lacks a known reason. This sample has about 350,000 clones in its table, and more than 75% of those were observed once. The ten top clones hold more than 1% of the sample. Material: PBMCs or T cells enriched from blood (not recorded which). These receptors were obtained from a woman aged 25 to 39 who had recovered from COVID-19.

As regards this clone: The same CDR3 can be traced to other DNA sequences in this sample. The chain couples TRBV18 to TRBJ1-1, with 8 nucleotides matching TRBD1. The length of the CDR3 is 15 residues. V lost 3 bases and J lost 1; bases outside the gene matches: 4. Germline V gene data show CDR1 as KGHSH and CDR2 as LQKENI. The chain's CDR3 is CASSPTGQGNTEAFF. CDR3 in DNA: TGTGCCAGCTCACCTACCGGACAGGGGAACACTGAAGCTTTCTTT.

This rearrangement joins TRBV7-2 to TRBJ1-2; TRBD1 is a possible D gene (5 bases). This CDR3 spans 14 amino acids. V lost 6 bases and J lost 8, with 19 bases in between. Germline values: CDR1 SGHTA, CDR2 FQGNSA. The CDR3 DNA reads TGTGCCAGCAGTTCTAGGGGTTCCAACTTGGGCTACACCTTC. It yields the protein CASSSRGSNLGYTF.

V is TRBV6-2 or TRBV6-3 and J is TRBJ2-3; D may be TRBD1 (6 bases). This CDR3 region has 13 residues. Germline lookup yields CDR1 MNHEY and CDR2 SVGEGT. Trimming pared 2 bases from V and 9 bases from J, leaving 12 bases between. The CDR3 DNA follows: TGTGCCAGCAGTTACACAGGGCAAGCGACGCAGTATTTT. Encoded protein: CASSYTGQATQYF.

This sequence joins TRBV6-5 and TRBJ1-2; D perhaps matches TRBD1 (6 bases). Trimming shortened V by 6 bases and J by 2 bases, and 16 bases separated the two germline ends. The CDR3 runs 15 residues. CDR1 is MNHEY and CDR2 is SVGAGI in the germline V gene. The CDR3 sequence: CASSRDKDRNYGYTF. Written as DNA, the CDR3 is TGTGCCAGCAGCCGAGACAAGGACAGAAACTATGGCTACACCTTC.

The chain uses TRBV19 and TRBJ1-1; D uncertain. This CDR3 has 14 residues. In germline, CDR1 is LNHDA, CDR2 SQIVND (reference sequence). V dropped 7 bases and J dropped 4 bases, with 16 bases sitting between them. DNA of the CDR3: TGTGCCAGTACAGCCCAGAGGGTTGTCACTGAAGCTTTCTTT. This sequence encodes CASTAQRVVTEAFF.

The chain recombines TRBV7-8 with TRBJ2-1, with 8 bases that match TRBD2. The junction had 5 bases not matched to a gene; V was cut back by 2 bases and J by 2 bases. Germline lookup yields CDR1 SGHVS and CDR2 FQNEAQ. There are 16 residues in the CDR3. The CDR3 sequence: CASSLSPGGTYNEQFF. For the CDR3, the DNA is TGTGCCAGCAGCTTAAGCCCGGGGGGGACCTACAATGAGCAGTTCTTC.

The chain joins TRBV30 to TRBJ2-7; 11 nucleotides align to TRBD2. The CDR3 runs to 13 residues. J was trimmed by 4 bases and V by 4 bases; bases with no gene match: 3. CDR1 and CDR2 from the germline V gene are GTSNPN and SVGIG (reference sequence). CDR3 in amino acids: CAWKTSGAYEQYF. In DNA, the CDR3 is TGTGCCTGGAAGACTAGCGGGGCGTACGAGCAGTACTTC. The variable domain in full, with the rest retrieved from reference TRBV30 and TRBJ2-7, is SQTIHQWPATLVQPVGSPLSLECTVEGTSNPNLYWYRQAAGRGLQLLFYSVGIGQISSEVPQNLSASRPQDRQFILSSKKLLLSDSGFYLCAWKTSGAYEQYFGPGTRLTVT.

This clone was detected once. This chain uses TRBV19 with TRBJ2-3, with D perhaps matching TRBD1 (6 bases). The CDR3 is 15 residues long. Trimming cost V 7 bases and J 1 base, with 15 bases left between them. Per germline, CDR1 LNHDA and CDR2 SQIVND (reference sequence). The CDR3 sequence is CASKKGHPRTDTQYF. The CDR3 DNA is TGTGCCAGTAAAAAGGGACACCCTCGCACAGATACGCAGTATTTT.

This rearrangement joins TRBV5-1 to TRBJ1-1; D gene unclear. Germline CDR1 reads SGHRS; CDR2 reads YFSETQ. Trimming pared 5 bases from V and 4 bases from J, leaving 18 bases between. This CDR3 is 15 amino acids long. In DNA, the CDR3 is TGCGCCAGCAGTTCTTCCGGGATCCAAGGCACTGAAGCTTTCTTT. This codes for CASSSSGIQGTEAFF.

This clone was recorded a few times. This chain connects TRBV6-2 or TRBV6-3 to TRBJ2-2, with 7 bases identical to TRBD1. V gave up 4 bases and J gave up 4 bases; unmatched junction bases: 9. This CDR3 comprises 16 residues. Germline CDR1 and CDR2: MNHEY and SVGEGT. The CDR3 DNA reads TGTGCCAGCAGTTTGACAGGGCTCACACCCACCGGGGAGCTGTTTTTT. It translates to CASSLTGLTPTGELFF.

The chain recombines TRBV11-2 with TRBJ2-5, with a tentative D call TRBD2 (6 bases). The CDR3 sequence is 15 residues long. V was cut by 3 bases and J by 2 bases, with 13 bases left in between. Germline assignment: CDR1 SGHAT and CDR2 FQNNGV. In DNA form, the CDR3 reads TGTGCCAGCAGCTTCGGGACTCTTACGCAAGAGACCCAGTACTTC. It translates to CASSFGTLTQETQYF.

This clone was seen many times. The chain carries TRBV25-1 and TRBJ1-1, with TRBD1 as a possible D gene (6 bases). Trimming removed 0 bases from V and 3 bases from J, with 8 bases in between. CDR3 length: 14 residues. Germline V gene sequence: CDR1 MGHDK, CDR2 SYGVNS. The CDR3: CASSEYRTDTEAFF. The CDR3 region has the DNA TGTGCCAGCAGTGAATATAGGACAGACACTGAAGCTTTCTTT.

The chain combines TRBV28 with TRBJ1-5, with 8 bases lining up with TRBD1. V lost 2 bases and J lost 4; bases outside the gene matches: 7. The CDR3 is made up of 16 amino acids. The germline V gene encodes CDR1 MDHEN and CDR2 SYDVKM. CDR3 protein: CASSLKGTGKNQPQHF. The CDR3 bases are TGTGCCAGCAGTTTAAAAGGGACAGGAAAGAATCAGCCCCAGCATTTT.

The chain carries TRBV28 and TRBJ1-2; D is ambiguous. Per the germline V gene, CDR1 is MDHEN and CDR2 is SYDVKM. The CDR3 sequence is 14 residues long. V lost 6 bases and J 5 bases, leaving 16 bases between the germline ends. CDR3 nucleotides: TGTGCCAGCAGAGGAACAGTGGTGGGTTATGGCTACACCTTC. This translates into CASRGTVVGYGYTF.

The chain combines TRBV10-3 with TRBJ1-3; D remains ambiguous. Germline loops: CDR1 ENHRY, CDR2 SYGVKD. The CDR3 extends over 15 amino acids. Trimming took off 11 bases at V and 0 bases at J, with 17 bases between the two ends. The CDR3 coding sequence is TGTGCCGCCCAAGGAGGCGATCGCTCTGGAAACACCATATATTTT. Translating it yields CAAQGGDRSGNTIYF.

The rearrangement joins TRBV28 to TRBJ1-6; 9 bases align to TRBD1. Germline trimming cut 6 bases from V and 9 bases from J; bases unmatched to any gene: 15. The germline V gene has CDR1 MDHEN and CDR2 SYDVKM. This CDR3 region has 17 residues. The CDR3 DNA reads TGTGCCAGCAGGACGGACAGGGGAAGGGGAGGTGGTTCACCCCTCCACTTT. Its translation: CASRTDRGRGGGSPLHF. The full variable domain, its missing parts supplied by reference TRBV28 and TRBJ1-6, is DVKVTQSSRYLVKRTGEKVFLECVQDMDHENMFWYRQDPGLGLRLIYFSYDVKMKEKGDIPEGYSVSREKKERFSLILESASTNQTSMYLCASRTDRGRGGGSPLHFGNGTRLTVT.

V is TRBV19 and J is TRBJ1-1; weak D call: TRBD1 (5 bases). Looked up from germline, CDR1 is LNHDA and CDR2 is SQIVND (reference sequence). Trimming removed 11 bases at V and 1 base at J, with 14 bases between. The CDR3 contains 13 residues. The CDR3: CADNAGPNTEAFF. The CDR3 DNA reads as TGTGCCGACAATGCGGGACCGAACACTGAAGCTTTCTTT. Supplemented by reference TRBV19 and TRBJ1-1, the full variable domain reads DGGITQSPKYLFRKEGQNVTLSCEQNLNHDAMYWYRQDPGQGLRLIYYSQIVNDFQKGDIAEGYSVSREKKESFPLTVTSAQKNPTAFYLCADNAGPNTEAFFGQGTRLTVV.

The chain couples TRBV2 to TRBJ2-5; D is undetermined. Trimming took off 6 bases at V and 2 bases at J, with 7 bases between the two ends. Germline V gene data show CDR1 as SNHLY and CDR2 as FYNNEI. This CDR3 region has 12 residues. Here the CDR3 reads CASRRTQETQYF. CDR3 sequence (DNA): TGTGCCAGCAGGCGAACTCAAGAGACCCAGTACTTC. Full variable domain (rest looked up from reference TRBV2 and TRBJ2-5): EPEVTQTPSHQVTQMGQEVILRCVPISNHLYFYWYRQILGQKVEFLVSFYNNEISEKSEIFDDQFSVERPDGSNFTLKIRSTKLEDSAMYFCASRRTQETQYFGPGTRLLVL.

This clone was detected only once. This chain connects TRBV6-2 or TRBV6-3 to TRBJ2-1; a possible D gene is TRBD2 (5 bases). The germline V gene has CDR1 MNHEY and CDR2 SVGEGT. V lost 0 bases, J lost 9 bases, and 6 bases lay in between. This CDR3 region has 12 residues. For the CDR3, the DNA is TGTGCCAGCAGTTACTCTGGAGGTGAGCAGTTCTTC. The encoded protein is CASSYSGGEQFF.

The CDR3 DNA is TGTGCCAGTAGTGTAGGGGCCTCGAACACCGGGGAGCTGTTTTTT. It is translated as CASSVGASNTGELFF. V usage is TRBV19 and J usage is TRBJ2-2; the D gene is possibly TRBD1 (5 bases). Looked up from germline, CDR1 is LNHDA and CDR2 is SQIVND (reference sequence). The CDR3 has 15 residues. Trimming cost V 5 bases and J 0 bases, with 10 bases left between them.

This clone appeared a few times. V and J are TRBV18 and TRBJ1-2; TRBD1 aligns across 8 bases. Trimming at V came to 0 bases and at J to 8 bases, leaving 8 bases not matched to a gene. Germline values: CDR1 KGHSH, CDR2 LQKENI. The CDR3 is 15 residues long. The CDR3 region is CASSPPAGGEGGYTF. The CDR3 coding sequence is TGTGCCAGCTCACCACCGGCAGGGGGCGAAGGCGGCTACACCTTC.